This T cell receptor beta chain is from a study of shared clonotypes between healthy human individuals. Only Caucasian adults living in Nashville, Tennessee made up the donor group. This CDR3 is built from 16 residues. From germline, CDR1 is SGHTA and CDR2 FQGNSA. The V and J ends lost 2 bases and 3 bases, in that order; junction bases with no gene match: 9. Libraries were prepared by immunoSEQ multiplex PCR; TCRdb keeps only in-frame clonotypes and omits some of them. The sample includes about half a million clones, around 73% of them seen just once. The sequenced sample was PBMCs. V usage is TRBV7-2 and J usage is TRBJ2-7; 8 nucleotides align to TRBD2. The source is a woman aged 40 to 50 in good health. Some clones in this sample may be carry-over from other donors' samples. The CDR3 spells CASSLTGGLVGYEQYF. As DNA, the CDR3 is TGTGCCAGCAGCTTAACGGGGGGACTAGTTGGCTACGAGCAGTACTTC.